What follows describes a single TCR beta chain. What antigen it recognizes has not been identified. Base-call qualities are not available, and no considerably larger clone is one nucleotide away. This sample is part of a study of neoadjuvant anti-PD-1 for oral cavity cancer (dated by TCRdb to the early 2020s). Describing the broader study: Before curative-intent surgical resection, most patients were given three to four biweekly doses of nivolumab at 3 mg/kg. For patients who did not progress, a fourth nivolumab dose was given around day 43, followed by definitive surgical resection on days 50-56. Under RECIST 1.1, patients with complete response, partial response or stable disease were classed as responders, and patients with progression were classed as non-responders. A roughly 35% response rate was observed in the parent correlative cohort, in which around eleven patients were included. Results and caveats for the whole study, not just this receptor: TCR analyses included only a few patients per response group, and the authors called for larger cohorts for validation. Greater tumor shrinkage was correlated with larger post-treatment sizes of preexisting intratumoral clones, suggesting that expansion of preexisting clones contributed to response. Higher pretreatment blood TCRbeta clonality and lower post-treatment tumor TCRbeta clonality were correlated with higher pretreatment blood Treg/Th17 ratios.

For survey sequencing of tumor libraries, mostly roughly 5.2 ug of input genomic DNA was used, and two replicates were run per sample. The immunoSEQ hsTCRbeta kit was used to prepare TCRbeta libraries according to the manufacturer's instructions. Sequencing of the completed libraries took place using an Illumina NovaSeq 6000 S4 flow cell after they had been pooled to roughly 2.8 nM. The authors' pipeline ran thus. The immunoSEQ Analyzer handled quality control and preprocessing of the raw data. The analysis was limited to productive rearrangements, and each clonotype was defined by a unique CDR3 amino acid sequence. Repertoire clonality was estimated as the Gini-Simpson index, which was calculated using the R package tcR. Gini indices were compared with Student's t test, and associations with tumor size change were assessed by Pearson correlation. The source is immuneACCESS, and TCRdb retained only in-frame sequences with V and J called. Part of the clones is not carried over; for the studies checked, unresolved V genes explain less than half of this, and the remainder is unexplained. That table furnishes V, J and clone size, whereas the DNA furnished D and trimming. The sample yields some 4,600 clones; nearly 60% were counted once. The top ten clonotypes cover around 6.7% of the sample.

The time point label, as the study defines it: before neoadjuvant nivolumab. None of the patients had received prior systemic or radiation treatment, and all were newly diagnosed with stage II-IVA oral cavity squamous cell carcinoma. The cohort was composed of patients with HPV-negative, locally advanced oral cavity squamous cell carcinoma. The samples were obtained from a longitudinal correlative study of a single-arm phase II trial testing neoadjuvant nivolumab in oral cavity squamous cell carcinoma. Genomic DNA-based TCRbeta sequencing was performed on subject-matched pre- and post-treatment PBMCs and tumors from three responders and three non-responders. The Maxwell RSC DNA from Tissue kit was used to isolate genomic DNA from tumor tissue. Sample: tumor tissue, taken before nivolumab (anti-PD-1) treatment. The source of this sequence is a person aged 35-79 years with oral cavity squamous cell carcinoma.

The CDR3 reads CASSYLGGPSYNEQFF. The DNA is as follows: TGTGCCAGCAGCTACCTAGGGGGCCCCTCCTACAATGAGCAGTTCTTC. The rearrangement combines TRBV13 with TRBJ2-1, with 7 junctional bases fitting TRBD1. Sequences PRHDT (CDR1) and FYEKMQ (CDR2) are obtained from the germline V gene (reference sequence). Trimming takes 4 bases off V and 0 bases off J; junction bases not matched to a gene: 6. The CDR3 has 16 amino acids, counting the end cysteine and phenylalanine. Here the CDR3 DNA is all that survives: 48 bases in frame from base 1. Beyond the CDR3, the reference TRBV13 and TRBJ2-1 genes provide the residues; the full variable domain reads: AAGVIQSPRHLIKEKRETATLKCYPIPRHDTVYWYQQGPGQDPQFLISFYEKMQSDKGSIPDRFSAQQFSDYHSELNMSSLELGDSALYFCASSYLGGPSYNEQFFGPGTRLTVL.